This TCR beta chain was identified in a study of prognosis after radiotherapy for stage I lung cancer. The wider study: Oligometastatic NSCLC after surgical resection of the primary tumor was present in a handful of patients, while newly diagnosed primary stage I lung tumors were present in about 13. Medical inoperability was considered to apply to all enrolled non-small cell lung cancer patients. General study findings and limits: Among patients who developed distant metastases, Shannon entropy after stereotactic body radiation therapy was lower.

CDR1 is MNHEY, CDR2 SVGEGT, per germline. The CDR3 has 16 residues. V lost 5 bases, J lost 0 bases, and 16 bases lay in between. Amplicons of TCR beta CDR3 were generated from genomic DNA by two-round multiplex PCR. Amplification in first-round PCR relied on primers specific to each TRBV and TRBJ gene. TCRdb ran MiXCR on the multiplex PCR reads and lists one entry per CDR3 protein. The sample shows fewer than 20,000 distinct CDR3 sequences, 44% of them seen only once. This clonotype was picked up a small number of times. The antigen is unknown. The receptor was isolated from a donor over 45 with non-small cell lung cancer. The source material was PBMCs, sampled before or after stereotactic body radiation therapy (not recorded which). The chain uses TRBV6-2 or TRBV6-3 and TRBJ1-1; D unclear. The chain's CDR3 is CASSKSAVGMNTEAFF. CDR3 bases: TGTGCCAGCAGTAAGTCAGCGGTTGGCATGAACACTGAAGCTTTCTTT.